A single sample gave rise to the 13 T cell receptor beta chains below, sequenced in a study of read filtering for tumor transcriptome and immune sequencing. The library was built from around 0.4 ug RNA with molecular barcoded adaptors for alpha/delta and beta/gamma chains. TCRdb recomputed calls from the reads with MiXCR, one row per CDR3 protein. The sample lists 130,000 or so distinct CDR3 sequences; approximately 13% were seen once. The sequenced material came from a population of CD138-negative cells sorted from bone marrow. The receptors were gathered from a donor older than 35 with multiple myeloma.

This clonotype was found many times. The chain recombines TRBV4-3 with TRBJ1-1; D gene unclear. Trimming took 1 base from V and 1 from J, leaving 16 bases between them. CDR3 length equals 17 residues. Germline V gene lookup returns CDR1 LGHNA and CDR2 YSLEER. CDR3 nucleotide sequence: TGCGCCAGCAGCCAAGCAGTCGAAGGCTTTTGGAACACTGAAGCTTTCTTT. Translation: CASSQAVEGFWNTEAFF.

This clonotype has a count of ten or more. J is TRBJ2-5 and V is TRBV24-1; D gene uncertain. Germline CDR1 is KGHDR and CDR2 is SFDVKD. The CDR3 contains 13 residues. Trimming took 4 bases from V and 0 from J, leaving 5 bases between them. The CDR3 DNA follows: TGTGCCACCAGTGAACACTACCAAGAGACCCAGTACTTC. It is translated as CATSEHYQETQYF.

As for this clonotype: A junction end diverges from the germline sequence, so it may reflect a read error. The chain couples TRBV11-1 to TRBJ1-3; D not resolved. Germline V gives CDR1 SGHAT, CDR2 FQDESV (reference sequence). The CDR3 covers 13 residues. This CDR3 is CASSLRSGITIYF. DNA for the CDR3: TGTGCCAGCAGCTTACGATCTGGAATCACCATATATTTT. The whole variable domain, remainder taken from reference TRBV11-1 and TRBJ1-3, is EAEVAQSPRYKITEKSQAVAFWCDPISGHATLYWYRQILGQGPELLVQFQDESVVDDSQLPKDRFSAERLKGVDSTLKIQPAELGDSAMYLCASSLRSGITIYFGEGSWLTVV.

Ten or more counts support this clonotype. The rearrangement uses TRBV19 and TRBJ2-1; D unresolved. V was clipped by 0 bases and J by 6 bases, with 3 bases between them. The CDR3 totals 12 residues. The germline V gene has CDR1 LNHDA and CDR2 SQIVND (reference sequence). CDR3 in amino acids: CASSIEVNEQFF. CDR3 DNA sequence: TGTGCCAGTAGTATAGAAGTCAATGAGCAGTTCTTC.

About this clonotype: One base away lies a much larger clone, so this may be a sequencing read error. The gene calls are TRBV5-1 and TRBJ2-1, with 7 bases identical to TRBD2. CDR1 is SGHRS and CDR2 is YFSETQ in the germline V gene. This CDR3 contains 16 residues. For the CDR3, the DNA is TGTGCCAGCAGCTCGGCCGGCGGGGGAAGCAACAATGAGCAGTTCTTC. Protein: CASSSAGGGSNNEQFF.

Ten or more counts support this clonotype. The chain recombines TRBV2 with TRBJ1-1, with D hard to call. V lost 7 bases and J lost 6, with 12 bases in between. Looked up from germline, CDR1 is SNHLY and CDR2 is FYNNEI. CDR3 length equals 12 residues. Here the CDR3 reads CASIILVSEAFF. CDR3 sequence (DNA): TGTGCCAGCATAATCCTAGTCTCTGAAGCTTTCTTT.

This clonotype was seen at least ten times. V is TRBV29-1 and J is TRBJ2-7; no clear D gene. The CDR3 is 11 residues long. From germline, CDR1 is SQVTM and CDR2 ANQGSEA. The V end was cut by 6 bases, the J end by 3 bases, with 9 bases between. The CDR3 bases are TGCAGCGTCTCGGGTAGCTACGAGCAGTACTTC. Residues: CSVSGSYEQYF.

Worth noting for this clonotype: This sequence is one base from a far larger clone and is likely a read error. The CDR3 reads CASSDLNLAGLANEQYF. CDR3 DNA: TGTGCCAGCAGTGATTTGAACCTGGCGGGCCTAGCTAATGAGCAGTACTTC. This rearrangement joins TRBV25-1 to TRBJ2-7; perhaps TRBD2 as D (5 bases). The CDR3 runs 17 residues. V lost 3 bases and J 7 bases, leaving 25 bases between the germline ends. Germline-derived CDR1 and CDR2 are MGHDK and SYGVNS.

This clonotype showed up many times. This chain uses TRBV5-4 with TRBJ2-7; the D gene is possibly TRBD2 (5 bases). Germline CDR1 reads SGHNT; CDR2 reads YYREEE (reference sequence). The CDR3 is made up of 14 amino acids. With 4 bases removed from V and 3 bases from J, the gap between germline ends came to 14 bases. The CDR3 DNA reads as TGTGCCAGCAGCCGTGAGGGCCAGAACTACGAGCAGTACTTC. Protein: CASSREGQNYEQYF.

This clonotype was detected many times. The chain employs TRBV6-2 or TRBV6-3 and TRBJ1-5, with TRBD1 matching over 7 bases. CDR1 MNHEY and CDR2 SVGEGT come from the germline V gene. V shed 1 base, J shed 7 bases, and the junction held 7 bases outside the gene matches. The CDR3 sequence is 15 residues long. DNA for the CDR3: TGTGCCAGCAGTTACTACACAGGGGTCGGCCAGCCCCAGCATTTT. Residues: CASSYYTGVGQPQHF.

At least ten counts were recorded for this clonotype. The J gene is TRBJ2-1, the V gene TRBV29-1; D not certain. Trimming took 6 bases from V and 1 from J, leaving 13 bases between them. Germline CDR1 reads SQVTM; CDR2 reads ANQGSEA. The length of the CDR3 is 14 residues. CDR3 in amino acids: CSVLPANSYNEQFF. In DNA, the CDR3 is TGCAGCGTCCTACCTGCGAATTCCTACAATGAGCAGTTCTTC.

This clonotype appeared many times. J is TRBJ1-1 and V is TRBV6-2 or TRBV6-3; no clear D gene. This CDR3 has 11 residues. Germline values: CDR1 MNHEY, CDR2 SVGEGT. Trimming removed 4 bases from V and 8 bases from J, with 8 bases in between. CDR3 protein: CASSFRVEAFF. The DNA for the CDR3 is TGTGCCAGCAGTTTTAGAGTCGAAGCTTTCTTT.

This clonotype was counted only a few times. This clone may be a read error of a much larger clone one base away. The chain couples TRBV6-2 or TRBV6-3 to TRBJ2-7; maybe TRBD1 (5 bases). Germline CDR1 and CDR2: MNHEY and SVGEGT. The V gene lost 1 base and the J gene lost 7 bases, with 14 bases spanning the gap. This CDR3 has 14 amino acids. The CDR3 reads CASSYLDKSEEQYF. Here the CDR3 DNA reads TGTGCCAGCAGTTACTTGGACAAGTCTGAAGAGCAGTACTTC.